Following are 8 T cell receptor beta chains from one sample sequenced in a study of identical twins. TCRdb recomputed calls from the 5' RACE reads with MiXCR, one row per CDR3 protein. The sample includes around 490,000 distinct CDR3 sequences, about a fifth of them seen just once. This sample also appeared in a second study, on yellow fever vaccine responses in identical twins.

The sample comprised CD4+ T cells sorted from blood. The receptors stem from a woman younger than 30 in good health.

This clonotype has a handful of counts. The gene calls are TRBV24-1 and TRBJ2-1, with D unresolved. V gave up 6 bases and J gave up 5 bases, with 4 bases separating them. The germline CDR1 and CDR2 sequences are KGHDR and SFDVKD. This CDR3 region has 11 residues. CDR3 loop: CATSLNNEQFF. CDR3 nucleotides: TGTGCCACCAGTCTGAACAATGAGCAGTTCTTC.

This clonotype was seen once. The chain joins TRBV27 to TRBJ2-1, with TRBD1 matching over 7 bases. CDR1 MNHEY and CDR2 SMNVEV come from the germline V gene (reference sequence). Trimming removed 0 bases from V and 0 bases from J; junction bases left unmatched: 17. This CDR3 has 21 residues. This chain's CDR3 is CASSLSSRRQGLVYSYNEQFF. CDR3 nucleotide sequence: TGTGCCAGCAGTTTATCCTCCCGTCGACAGGGTCTGGTATACTCCTACAATGAGCAGTTCTTC.

This clonotype was picked up a small number of times. The rearrangement links TRBV6-5 to TRBJ2-7, with D perhaps TRBD1 (6 bases). Trimming left V 5 bases short and J 2 bases short, with 13 bases between. Germline values: CDR1 MNHEY, CDR2 SVGAGI. The CDR3 is 14 amino acids. The CDR3 protein is CASSLPGHTYEQYV. CDR3 coding DNA: TGTGCCAGCAGTCTACCGGGACATACCTACGAGCAGTACGTC.

This chain links TRBV5-1 with TRBJ2-1; 14 positions match TRBD2. Trimming removed 4 bases from V and 9 bases from J; junction bases left unmatched: 6. The germline CDR1 and CDR2 sequences are SGHRS and YFSETQ. This CDR3 region has 15 residues. The DNA of the CDR3 is TGCGCCAGCAGCCTCGGGACTAGCGGGAGTGTTGAGCAGTTCTTC. Protein product: CASSLGTSGSVEQFF.

In its sample, this clonotype was seen a few times. The J gene is TRBJ2-1, the V gene TRBV7-2; D perhaps matches TRBD2 (5 bases). Germline lookup yields CDR1 SGHTA and CDR2 FQGNSA. The CDR3 is 17 amino acids. Trimming removed 1 base at V and 0 bases at J, with 13 bases between. CDR3 DNA sequence: TGTGCCAGCAGCTTAGTTATTAGCGTCTCCTCCTACAATGAGCAGTTCTTC. Its translation: CASSLVISVSSYNEQFF.

This clonotype was recorded at least ten times. At one end, the junction sequence differs from germline, possibly due to a read error. The V call is TRBV5-1, the J call TRBJ2-2; D is unresolved. The CDR3 spans 13 residues. Germline V lookup: CDR1 SGHRS, CDR2 YFSETQ. The CDR3 nucleotides are TGTGCCAGCAGTCCTATTAACACCGGGGAGCTGTTTTTT. Encoded protein: CASSPINTGELFF.

This clonotype was recorded at least ten times. This chain connects TRBV24-1 to TRBJ2-1; D tentatively reads TRBD1 or TRBD2 (5 bases each). V lost 5 bases and J lost 0, with 10 bases in between. The CDR3 extends over 15 amino acids. The germline gives CDR1 KGHDR, CDR2 SFDVKD. CDR3: CATSGPGSSYNEQFF. The DNA for the CDR3 is TGTGCCACCAGTGGCCCAGGGAGCTCCTACAATGAGCAGTTCTTC.

The V call is TRBV24-1, the J call TRBJ2-1; 7 positions agree with TRBD1. The germline gives CDR1 KGHDR, CDR2 SFDVKD. V gave up 2 bases and J gave up 10 bases; unmatched junction bases: 13. The CDR3 contains 16 residues. The CDR3 sequence: CATSDSSTGPFAEQFF. The CDR3, as DNA: TGTGCCACCAGTGATTCCTCGACAGGGCCATTTGCGGAGCAGTTCTTC.